This TCR beta chain was profiled in a study of blood T cell repertoires in COVID-19 (dated by TCRdb to 2020 to 2022). General notes on the study: Samples from collaborators originated in the United States, Italy and Spain and spanned both the acute and convalescent phases of COVID-19. The prospective study material was composed of cDNA or gDNA derived from T cells, B-cell-depleted T cells, or PBMCs. Subjects who had been exposed to COVID-19, were actively infected with it, or had recovered from it provided the deeply sampled blood TCRbeta repertoires that made up the dataset. The repertoires were made available in a free public database intended to serve as a resource for research on the immune response to SARS-CoV-2. Samples were obtained from the ongoing ImmuneRACE study (first 160 participants) and from over 1,000 subjects provided by 6 global collaborators. Nearly every sample came with metadata listing a de-identified subject ID, COVID-19 status, age in years and sex. HLA class I and class II types, where available, came from metadata supplied by the sample provider rather than from assay-based typing. Study-wide findings and limitations: How much clinical and demographic metadata was included differed by source and by participant, and the metadata was provided uncurated.

V is reduced by 1 base and J by 6 bases, leaving a spacing of 17 bases between them. The CDR3 runs 16 amino acids, cysteine and phenylalanine included. Only the CDR3 portion is preserved as DNA: 48 bases, with reading frame beginning at the first base. CDR1 and CDR2, looked up from the germline V gene, are LGHNA and YSLEER. Collaborating institutions collected whole blood in K2EDTA tubes following their own protocols. Collaborator samples were shipped for TCRbeta analysis as frozen whole blood, isolated PBMCs, or DNA extracted from either sample type. TCRbeta CDR3 regions were amplified from genomic DNA using the immunoSEQ Assay, a bias-controlled multiplex PCR. On the authors' methods: Within the assay, amplification of reference gene primers was used to estimate how many nucleated cells each sample contained. Sequence reads were collapsed and filtered to measure the absolute abundance of every unique TCRbeta CDR3 rearrangement. For each sample, productive Simpson clonality was calculated as the square root of Simpson's diversity index across productive rearrangements. TCRdb took this table from immuneACCESS and kept in-frame rearrangements with V and J called. Such tables lack part of the clones; where checked against another copy, unresolved V genes explain under half of the gap, and the rest is unexplained. The DNA was the basis for D and trimming; V, J and clone size are from that table. The sample table records 50,000 to 55,000 clones; roughly nine tenths of these occur just once. The ten largest clones represent roughly 5% of the sample.

The sample holds one count of this clone. This receptor's antigen is unknown. No much larger clone is present one base from it, and per-base qualities are unavailable. This chain is built from TRBV4-3 and TRBJ2-3; the D gene is perhaps TRBD1, on 5 matching bases. The sequenced sample was peripheral blood. The origin of this receptor is a man aged 60 to 75 with active COVID-19. In nucleotides, the sequence is TGCGCCAGCAGCCAAGGGCGCGTAGGGGTTTCGGATACGCAGTATTTT. Its translation is CASSQGRVGVSDTQYF.